Here is one TCR beta chain with its context. This specimen comes from a study of blood T cell dynamics during melanoma immunotherapy. Deletions cut 6 bases from V and 5 bases from J, with 12 bases between. The CDR3 covers 12 residues. The germline V gene encodes CDR1 SQVTM and CDR2 ANQGSEA. TCRdb's table, derived via immunoSEQ multiplex PCR, lists solely in-frame clones and lacks some. Of about 20,000 clones in the sample, over 85% were seen once. As for time point: pre-treatment baseline. The V gene is TRBV29-1, the J gene TRBJ2-3; D tentatively fits TRBD1 or TRBD2 (5 bases each). The sequenced sample was blood, obtained from a patient treated with checkpoint blockade. The clonotype originates from a human donor with melanoma. This CDR3 reads CSVRPGGDTQYF. The DNA of the CDR3 is TGCAGCGTCCGCCCTGGGGGAGATACGCAGTATTTT.